The clone carrying this T cell receptor beta chain showed up just once. Looked up from germline, CDR1 is SEHNR and CDR2 is FQNEAQ (reference sequence). CDR3 length: 16 residues. The junction had 7 bases not matched to a gene; V was cut back by 5 bases and J by 0 bases. Sequencing used immunoSEQ multiplex PCR; TCRdb keeps in-frame clones, though not all of them. The top ten hold about 0.4% of the sample, which has roughly 80,000 clones, roughly 94% seen once. The data belong to a study of technical replicates of blood from a few donors. The rearrangement joins TRBV7-9 to TRBJ2-4; 7 bases are shared with TRBD1. Sequences were obtained from T cells isolated from PBMCs. The receptor was derived from a human donor in good health. CDR3 sequence: CASSPRQGIAKNIQYF. The CDR3 coding sequence is TGTGCCAGCAGCCCAAGACAGGGTATAGCCAAAAACATTCAGTACTTC.